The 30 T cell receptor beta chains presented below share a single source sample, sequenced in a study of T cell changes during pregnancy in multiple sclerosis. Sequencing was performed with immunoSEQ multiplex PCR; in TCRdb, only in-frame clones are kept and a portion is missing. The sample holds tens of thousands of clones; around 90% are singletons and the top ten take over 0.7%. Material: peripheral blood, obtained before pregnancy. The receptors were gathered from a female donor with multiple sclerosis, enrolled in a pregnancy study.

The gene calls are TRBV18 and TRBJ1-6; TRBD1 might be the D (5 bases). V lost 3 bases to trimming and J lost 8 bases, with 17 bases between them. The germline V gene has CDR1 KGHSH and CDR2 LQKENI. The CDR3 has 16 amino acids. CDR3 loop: CASSPQRGRGDSPLHF. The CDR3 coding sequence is TGTGCCAGCTCACCCCAGAGGGGCCGGGGGGATTCACCCCTCCACTTT.

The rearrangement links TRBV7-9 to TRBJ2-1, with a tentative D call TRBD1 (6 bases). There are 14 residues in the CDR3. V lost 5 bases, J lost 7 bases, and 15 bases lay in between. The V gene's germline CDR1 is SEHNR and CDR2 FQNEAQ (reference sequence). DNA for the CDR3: TGTGCCAGCAGCGCGAGGAGGCAGGGGAATGAGCAGTTCTTC. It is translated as CASSARRQGNEQFF.

In DNA, the CDR3 is TGTGCCAGCAGCAAAGGAAGCGACCACAGGGCAACAAACTATGGCTACACCTTC. It codes for CASSKGSDHRATNYGYTF. The genes are TRBV21-1 and TRBJ1-2; TRBD1, the D gene given by the table, was not confirmed from the DNA. TRBV21-1 is flagged as a pseudogene. The CDR3 contains 18 residues.

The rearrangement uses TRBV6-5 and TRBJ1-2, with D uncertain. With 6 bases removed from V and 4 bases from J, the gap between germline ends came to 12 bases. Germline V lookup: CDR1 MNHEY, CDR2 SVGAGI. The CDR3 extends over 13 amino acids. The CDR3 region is CASRSTPLYGYTF. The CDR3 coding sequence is TGTGCCAGCAGAAGTACACCCCTCTATGGCTACACCTTC.

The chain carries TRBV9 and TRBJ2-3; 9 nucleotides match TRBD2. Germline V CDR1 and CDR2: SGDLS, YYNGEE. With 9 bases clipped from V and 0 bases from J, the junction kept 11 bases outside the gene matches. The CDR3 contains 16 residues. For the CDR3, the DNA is TGTGCCATCGATAGCGGGGGACGTCTGAGCACAGATACGCAGTATTTT. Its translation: CAIDSGGRLSTDTQYF.

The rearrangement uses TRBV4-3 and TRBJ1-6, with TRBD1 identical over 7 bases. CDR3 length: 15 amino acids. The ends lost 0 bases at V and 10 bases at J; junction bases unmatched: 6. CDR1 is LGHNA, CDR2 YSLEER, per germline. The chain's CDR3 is CASSQEDRRVSPLHF. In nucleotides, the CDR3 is TGCGCCAGCAGCCAAGAGGACAGGAGAGTGTCACCCCTCCACTTT.

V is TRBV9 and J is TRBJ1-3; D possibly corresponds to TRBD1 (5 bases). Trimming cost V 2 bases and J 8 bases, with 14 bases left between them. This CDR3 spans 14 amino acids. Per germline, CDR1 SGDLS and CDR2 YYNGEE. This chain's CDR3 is CASSVGGSGDTIYF. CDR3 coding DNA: TGTGCCAGCAGCGTCGGAGGTTCGGGGGACACCATATATTTT. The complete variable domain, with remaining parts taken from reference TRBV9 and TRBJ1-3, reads DSGVTQTPKHLITATGQRVTLRCSPRSGDLSVYWYQQSLDQGLQFLIQYYNGEERAKGNILERFSAQQFPDLHSELNLSSLELGDSALYFCASSVGGSGDTIYFGEGSWLTVV.

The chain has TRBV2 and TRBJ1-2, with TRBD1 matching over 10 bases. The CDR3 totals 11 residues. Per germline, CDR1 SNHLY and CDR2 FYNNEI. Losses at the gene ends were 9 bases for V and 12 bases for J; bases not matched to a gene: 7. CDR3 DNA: TGTGCCAGGCCGACAGGGGGCGCAAACACCTTC. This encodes CARPTGGANTF.

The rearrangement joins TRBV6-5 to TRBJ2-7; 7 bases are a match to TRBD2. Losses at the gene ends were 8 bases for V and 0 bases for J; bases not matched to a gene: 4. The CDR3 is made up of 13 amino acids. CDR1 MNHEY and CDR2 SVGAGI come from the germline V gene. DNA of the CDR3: TGTGCCAGCCGGGGCGGGAGCTCCTACGAGCAGTACTTC. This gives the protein CASRGGSSYEQYF.

The CDR3 here is CASSFESYSEQFF. The DNA for the CDR3 is TGTGCCAGCAGCTTCGAGTCCTATTCTGAGCAGTTCTTC. The V call is TRBV7-2, the J call TRBJ2-1; the D is unclear. This CDR3 has 13 amino acids. Germline V gene lookup returns CDR1 SGHTA and CDR2 FQGNSA. V gave up 3 bases and J gave up 9 bases, with 12 bases separating them.

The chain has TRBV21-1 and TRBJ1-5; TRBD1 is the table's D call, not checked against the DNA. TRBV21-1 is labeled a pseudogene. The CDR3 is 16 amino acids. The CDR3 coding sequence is TGTGCCAGCAGCAGAAGCTCACAGGGCAGCAATCAGCCCCAGCATTTT. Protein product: CASSRSSQGSNQPQHF.

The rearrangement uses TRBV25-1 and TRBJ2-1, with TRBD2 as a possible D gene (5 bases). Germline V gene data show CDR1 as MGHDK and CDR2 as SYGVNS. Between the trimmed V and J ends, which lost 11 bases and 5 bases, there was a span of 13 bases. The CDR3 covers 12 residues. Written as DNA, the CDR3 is TGTGCCTGGTGGGGAGAGGACAATGAGCAGTTCTTC. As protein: CAWWGEDNEQFF.

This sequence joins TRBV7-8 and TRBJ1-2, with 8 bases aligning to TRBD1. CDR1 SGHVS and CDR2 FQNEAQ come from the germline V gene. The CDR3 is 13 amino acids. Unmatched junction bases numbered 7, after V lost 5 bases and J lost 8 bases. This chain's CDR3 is CASSRGQVGGYTF. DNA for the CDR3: TGTGCCAGCAGCCGGGGACAGGTCGGGGGCTACACCTTC.

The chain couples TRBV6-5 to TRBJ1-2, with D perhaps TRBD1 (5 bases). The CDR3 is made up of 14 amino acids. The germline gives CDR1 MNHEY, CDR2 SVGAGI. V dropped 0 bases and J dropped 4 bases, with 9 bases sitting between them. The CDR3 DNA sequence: TGTGCCAGCAGTTACTCGAAGGACACCTATGGCTACACCTTC. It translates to CASSYSKDTYGYTF.

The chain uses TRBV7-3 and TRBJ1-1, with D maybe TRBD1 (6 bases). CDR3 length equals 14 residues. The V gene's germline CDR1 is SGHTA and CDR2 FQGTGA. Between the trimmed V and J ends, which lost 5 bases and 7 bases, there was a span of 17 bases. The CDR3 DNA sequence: TGTGCCAGCAGCCGAGCTAACAGGGAGAATGAAGCTTTCTTT. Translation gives CASSRANRENEAFF.

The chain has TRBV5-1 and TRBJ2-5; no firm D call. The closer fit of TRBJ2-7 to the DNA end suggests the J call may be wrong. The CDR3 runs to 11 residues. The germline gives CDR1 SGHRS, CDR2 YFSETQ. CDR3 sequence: CASSMHSEQYF. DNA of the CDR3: TGCGCCAGCAGTATGCACTCCGAGCAGTACTTC.

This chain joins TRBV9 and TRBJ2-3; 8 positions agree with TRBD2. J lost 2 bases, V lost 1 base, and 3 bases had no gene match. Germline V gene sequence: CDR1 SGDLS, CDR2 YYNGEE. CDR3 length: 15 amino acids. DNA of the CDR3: TGTGCCAGCAGCGTAAGCGGGGGCTACACAGATACGCAGTATTTT. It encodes CASSVSGGYTDTQYF.

The CDR3 DNA follows: TGCGCCAGCAGCCAAGATCCGGGACAGGGAGGGCAGCCCCAGCATTTT. Protein product: CASSQDPGQGGQPQHF. The chain joins TRBV4-3 to TRBJ1-5, with 9 bases identical to TRBD1. V was pared by 0 bases and J by 7 bases, with 7 bases of the junction left unmatched. This CDR3 region has 16 residues. Looked up from germline, CDR1 is LGHNA and CDR2 is YSLEER.

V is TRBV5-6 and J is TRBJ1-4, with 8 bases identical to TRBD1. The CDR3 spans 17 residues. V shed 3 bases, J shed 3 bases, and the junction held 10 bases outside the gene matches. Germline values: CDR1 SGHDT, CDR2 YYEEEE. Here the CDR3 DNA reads TGTGCCAGCAGCTCCGCTACTGGACAGGGATCTAATGAAAAACTGTTTTTT. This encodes CASSSATGQGSNEKLFF.

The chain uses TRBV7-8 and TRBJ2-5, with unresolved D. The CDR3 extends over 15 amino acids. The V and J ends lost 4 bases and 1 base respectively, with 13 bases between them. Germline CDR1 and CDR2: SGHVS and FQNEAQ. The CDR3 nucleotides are TGTGCCAGCAGCTCTTACATCCAAATCCAAGAGACCCAGTACTTC. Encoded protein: CASSSYIQIQETQYF. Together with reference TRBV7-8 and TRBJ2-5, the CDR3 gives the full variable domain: GAGVSQSPRYKVAKRGQDVALRCDPISGHVSLFWYQQALGQGPEFLTYFQNEAQLDKSGLPSDRFFAERPEGSVSTLKIQRTQQEDSAVYLCASSSYIQIQETQYFGPGTRLLVL.

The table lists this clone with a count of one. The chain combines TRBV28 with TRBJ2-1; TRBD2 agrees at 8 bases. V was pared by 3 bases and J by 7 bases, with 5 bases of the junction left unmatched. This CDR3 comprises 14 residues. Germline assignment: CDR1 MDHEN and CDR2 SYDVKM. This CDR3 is CASSFRGGRNEQFF. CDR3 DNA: TGTGCCAGCAGTTTCCGGGGGGGTAGGAATGAGCAGTTCTTC.

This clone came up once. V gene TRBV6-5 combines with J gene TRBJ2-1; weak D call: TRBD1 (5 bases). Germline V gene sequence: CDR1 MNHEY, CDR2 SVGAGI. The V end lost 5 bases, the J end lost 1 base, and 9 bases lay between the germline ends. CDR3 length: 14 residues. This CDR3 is CASSMPGSYNEQFF. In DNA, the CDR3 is TGTGCCAGCAGTATGCCAGGGTCCTACAATGAGCAGTTCTTC.

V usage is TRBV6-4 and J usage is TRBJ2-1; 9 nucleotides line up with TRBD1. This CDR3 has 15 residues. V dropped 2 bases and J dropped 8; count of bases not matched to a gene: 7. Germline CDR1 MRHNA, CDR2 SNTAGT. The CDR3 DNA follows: TGTGCCAGCAGTGACGATGGGACAGGGATCGATGAGCAGTTCTTC. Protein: CASSDDGTGIDEQFF.

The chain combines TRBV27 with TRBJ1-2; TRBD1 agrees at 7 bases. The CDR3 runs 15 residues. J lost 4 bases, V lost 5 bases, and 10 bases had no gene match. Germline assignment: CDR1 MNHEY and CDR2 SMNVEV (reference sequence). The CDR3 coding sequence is TGTGCCAGCAGTCCGCTTCCGACAGGGTTCTATGGCTACACCTTC. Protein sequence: CASSPLPTGFYGYTF.

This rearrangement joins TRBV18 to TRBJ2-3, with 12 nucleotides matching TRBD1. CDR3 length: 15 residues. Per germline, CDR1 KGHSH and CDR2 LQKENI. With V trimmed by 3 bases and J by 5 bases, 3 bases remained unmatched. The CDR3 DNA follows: TGTGCCAGCTCACCGGGACAGGGGGCGCGAGATACGCAGTATTTT. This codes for CASSPGQGARDTQYF.

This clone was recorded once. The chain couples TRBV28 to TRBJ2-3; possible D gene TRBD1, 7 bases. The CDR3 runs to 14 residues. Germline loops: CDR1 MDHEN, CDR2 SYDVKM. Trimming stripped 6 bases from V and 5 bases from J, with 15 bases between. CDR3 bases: TGTGCCAGCAGCGACCGCCAGGGGGGAGATACGCAGTATTTT. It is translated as CASSDRQGGDTQYF.

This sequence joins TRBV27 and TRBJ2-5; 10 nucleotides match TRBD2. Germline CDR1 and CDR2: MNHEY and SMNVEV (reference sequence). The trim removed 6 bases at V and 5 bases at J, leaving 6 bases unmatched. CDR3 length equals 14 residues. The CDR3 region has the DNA TGTGCCAGCAGAGCGGGGGGGCCCTATGAGACCCAGTACTTC. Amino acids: CASRAGGPYETQYF.

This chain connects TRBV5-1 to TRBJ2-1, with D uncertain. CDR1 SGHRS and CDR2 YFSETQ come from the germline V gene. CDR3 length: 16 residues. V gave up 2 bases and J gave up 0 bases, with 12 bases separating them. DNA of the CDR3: TGCGCCAGCAGCTTAAGCACGCGGAGCTCCTACAATGAGCAGTTCTTC. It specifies CASSLSTRSSYNEQFF.

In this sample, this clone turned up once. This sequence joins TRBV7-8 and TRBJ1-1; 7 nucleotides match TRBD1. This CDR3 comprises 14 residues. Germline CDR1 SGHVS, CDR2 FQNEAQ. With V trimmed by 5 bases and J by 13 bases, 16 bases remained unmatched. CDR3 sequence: CASSLNRQGGYSFF. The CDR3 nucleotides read TGTGCCAGCAGCCTCAACCGACAGGGAGGTTATAGTTTCTTT.

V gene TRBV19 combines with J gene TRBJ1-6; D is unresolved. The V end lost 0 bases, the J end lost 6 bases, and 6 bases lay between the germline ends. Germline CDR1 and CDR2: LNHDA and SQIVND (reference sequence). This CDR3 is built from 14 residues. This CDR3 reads CASSIDGVNSPLHF. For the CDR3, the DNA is TGTGCCAGTAGTATAGACGGGGTTAATTCACCCCTCCACTTT. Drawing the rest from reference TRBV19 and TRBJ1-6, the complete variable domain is DGGITQSPKYLFRKEGQNVTLSCEQNLNHDAMYWYRQDPGQGLRLIYYSQIVNDFQKGDIAEGYSVSREKKESFPLTVTSAQKNPTAFYLCASSIDGVNSPLHFGNGTRLTVT.